This T cell receptor (beta chain) was found in a study of tumor and adjacent non-tumor tissue in lung cancer. In the study overall: Patients comprised 12 adenocarcinoma, 2 squamous cell carcinoma and 1 small cell lung cancer. Patients were aged roughly 30 to 76, approximately ten men and about 5 women, stage I to III.

Turning to this clonotype: Its antigen is unidentified. An end of the junction does not agree with germline; a read error may underlie this.

Study observations and caveats: Tumor repertoires had a smaller top 100 clone share than normal lung.

The template was RNA from unsorted bulk tissue. The CDR3 contains 14 residues. From germline, CDR1 is SGHRS and CDR2 YFSETQ. A modified ARM-PCR protocol with three rounds of nested PCR amplified TCRbeta. TCRdb analysed the multiplex PCR reads with MiXCR anew, one entry per CDR3 protein. This table holds 65,000 to 95,000 distinct CDR3 sequences, around 70% found once. This sequence was found in a woman aged 70-85 years with non-small cell lung cancer. This chain connects TRBV5-1 to TRBJ2-1, with D possibly being TRBD1 or TRBD2 (5 bases each). The sequencing sample was made of lung tumor tissue. The CDR3 bases are TGCGCCAGCAGTCCCGGGATAGGGGAATGGGAGCAGTTTTTC. It specifies CASSPGIGEWEQFF.